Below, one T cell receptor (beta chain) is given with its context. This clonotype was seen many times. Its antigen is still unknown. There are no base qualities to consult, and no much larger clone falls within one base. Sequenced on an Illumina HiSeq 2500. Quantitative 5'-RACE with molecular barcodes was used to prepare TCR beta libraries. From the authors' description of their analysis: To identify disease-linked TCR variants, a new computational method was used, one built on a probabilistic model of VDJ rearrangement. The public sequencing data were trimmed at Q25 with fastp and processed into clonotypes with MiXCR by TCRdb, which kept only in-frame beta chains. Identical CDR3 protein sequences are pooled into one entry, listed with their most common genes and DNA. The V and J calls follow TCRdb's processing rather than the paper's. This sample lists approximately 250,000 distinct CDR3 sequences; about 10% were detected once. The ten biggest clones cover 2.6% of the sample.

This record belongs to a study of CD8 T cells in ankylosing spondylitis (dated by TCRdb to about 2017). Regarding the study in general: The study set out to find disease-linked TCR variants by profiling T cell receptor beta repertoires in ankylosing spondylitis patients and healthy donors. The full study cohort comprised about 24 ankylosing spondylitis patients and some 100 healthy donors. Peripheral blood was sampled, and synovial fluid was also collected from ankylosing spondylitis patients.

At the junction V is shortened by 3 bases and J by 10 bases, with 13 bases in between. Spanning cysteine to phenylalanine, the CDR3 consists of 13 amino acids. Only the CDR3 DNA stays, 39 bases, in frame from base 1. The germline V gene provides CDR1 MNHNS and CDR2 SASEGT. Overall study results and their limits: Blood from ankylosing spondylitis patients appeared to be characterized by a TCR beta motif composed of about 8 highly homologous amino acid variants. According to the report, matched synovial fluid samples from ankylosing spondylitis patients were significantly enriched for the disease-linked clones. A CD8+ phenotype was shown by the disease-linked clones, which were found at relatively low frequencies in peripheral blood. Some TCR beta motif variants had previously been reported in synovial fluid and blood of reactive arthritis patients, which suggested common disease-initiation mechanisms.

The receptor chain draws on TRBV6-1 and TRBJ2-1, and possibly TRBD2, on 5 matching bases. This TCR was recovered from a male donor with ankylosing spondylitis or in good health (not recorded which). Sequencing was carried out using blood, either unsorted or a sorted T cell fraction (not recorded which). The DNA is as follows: TGTGCCAGCAGTGAGGCTCTAGCAGGCGAGCAGTTCTTC. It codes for CASSEALAGEQFF.